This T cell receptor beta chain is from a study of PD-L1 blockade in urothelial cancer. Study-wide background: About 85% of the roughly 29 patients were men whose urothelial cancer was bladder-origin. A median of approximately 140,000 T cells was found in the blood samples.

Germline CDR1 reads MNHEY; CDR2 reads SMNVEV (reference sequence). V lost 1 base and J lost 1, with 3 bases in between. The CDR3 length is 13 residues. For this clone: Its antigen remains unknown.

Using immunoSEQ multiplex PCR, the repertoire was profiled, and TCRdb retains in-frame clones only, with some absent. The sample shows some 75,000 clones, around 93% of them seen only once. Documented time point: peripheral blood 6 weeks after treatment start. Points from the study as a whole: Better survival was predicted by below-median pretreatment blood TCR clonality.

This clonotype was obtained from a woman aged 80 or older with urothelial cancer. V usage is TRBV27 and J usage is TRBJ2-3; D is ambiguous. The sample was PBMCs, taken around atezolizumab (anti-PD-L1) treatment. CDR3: CASSLLGTDTQYF. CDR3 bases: TGTGCCAGCAGTTTATTAGGCACAGATACGCAGTATTTT.